This is a list of T cell receptor beta chains from one sample in a study of shared T cell receptors in the human thymus. Sequenced by immunoSEQ multiplex PCR; TCRdb stores in-frame clones only, minus some. This table holds hundreds of thousands of clones, 87% found once. A further study also used this sample, focusing on human thymus T cells.

The sample comprised thymocytes. All receptors derive from a boy under three years old with a congenital heart defect. Each CDR3 is given with its conserved first and last residue. D genes are given only for firm matches. Not every row has a clone size; where given, it reads once, few, many or a size class.

>.|TRBV5-1|21|TRBD2|TRBJ2-1
TGCGCCAGCAGCTTGGAATTTGGAGGCCCTAGCGGGAGGTTCGCCTACAATGAGCAGTTCTTC
CASSLEFGGPSGRFAYNEQFF
>once|TRBV7-9|17|.|TRBJ2-7
TGTGCCAGCAGCTTAGCGGTGACGGGTGTCAGCCCCTCCGAGCAGTACTTC
CASSLAVTGVSPSEQYF
>.|TRBV9|15|.|TRBJ2-7
TGTGCCAGCAGCGTAGTACCTGGGGGGGCCGACGAGCAGTACTTC
CASSVVPGGADEQYF
>.|TRBV29-1|20|.|TRBJ2-1
TGCAGCGTTCTACATTCAGGGTTCCCCATCCCCTTAAGCTACTACAATGAGCAGTTCTTC
CSVLHSGFPIPLSYYNEQFF
>.|TRBV14|17|TRBD2|TRBJ2-7
TGTGCCAGCAGCCGATACTCTCCTAGCGGGAGGACCTACGAGCAGTACTTC
CASSRYSPSGRTYEQYF
>.|TRBV7-9|17|TRBD2|TRBJ2-1
TGTGCCAGCAGCCCCGCGTTGCGGGGGAATCCCTACAATGAGCAGTTCTTC
CASSPALRGNPYNEQFF
>.|TRBV5-1|15|.|TRBJ2-6
TGCGCCAGCAGCCCGACAGTCTCTGGGGCCAACGTCCTGACTTTC
CASSPTVSGANVLTF
>.|TRBV7-2|15|.|TRBJ1-3
TGTGCCAGCAGCTTGCCCCAGGGAGGGGGAAACACCATATATTTT
CASSLPQGGGNTIYF
>.|TRBV6-5|14|TRBD1|TRBJ2-7
TGTGCCAGCAGTTCGGGACAGCGAACCTACGAGCAGTACTTC
CASSSGQRTYEQYF
>.|TRBV19|15|.|TRBJ2-1
TGTGCCAGTAGTACTCGGGGTCCCGGCAACAATGAGCAGTTCTTC
CASSTRGPGNNEQFF
>.|TRBV7-2|14|.|TRBJ1-4
TGTGCCAGCAGCTTCCCCGGAACTAATGAAAAACTGTTTTTT
CASSFPGTNEKLFF
>.|TRBV5-6|11|.|TRBJ1-1
TGTGCCAGCAGCCTACAGGGCGAAGCTTTCTTT
CASSLQGEAFF
>few|TRBV4-1|16|TRBD2|TRBJ2-7
TGCGCCAGCAGCCAAGGCACCGGAACTAGCGAATACGAGCAGTACTTC
CASSQGTGTSEYEQYF
>.|TRBV10-3|14|.|TRBJ1-1
TGTGCCATCAGACAGACAGCCCTGAACACTGAAGCTTTCTTT
CAIRQTALNTEAFF
>.|TRBV27|17|TRBD2|TRBJ2-2
TGTGCCAGCAGCCGGACTAGCGGGGGGCCCAGGGCAGGGGAGCTGTTTTTT
CASSRTSGGPRAGELFF
>few|TRBV7-9|15|.|TRBJ2-1
TGTGCCAGCAGCACCCGAAGAACTACCTACAATGAGCAGTTCTTC
CASSTRRTTYNEQFF
>.|TRBV5-4|16|.|TRBJ2-5
TGTGCCAGCAGCTTCCTTTCCGGGGTGGGCCAAGAGACCCAGTACTTC
CASSFLSGVGQETQYF
>.|TRBV4-2|16|TRBD2|TRBJ2-3
TGTGCCAGCAGCCCCGGGACTAGCGGGGGCACAGATACGCAGTATTTT
CASSPGTSGGTDTQYF
>.|TRBV15|19|TRBD2|TRBJ2-3
TGTGCCACCAGCAGAGGGGGGACTAGCGGGAGATGGAGCACAGATACGCAGTATTTT
CATSRGGTSGRWSTDTQYF
>.|TRBV27|16|.|TRBJ2-7
TGTGCCAGCAGTGCCCGGGACTCCGATTCCCCCTACGAGCAGTACTTC
CASSARDSDSPYEQYF
>.|TRBV30|16|TRBD1|TRBJ2-7
TGTGCCTGGAGTGATAACCCCCGGGACAGGGCCTACGAGCAGTACTTC
CAWSDNPRDRAYEQYF
>.|TRBV5-5|14|.|TRBJ2-2
TGTGCCAGCAGCTTGACAGAAAACACCGGGGAGCTGTTTTTT
CASSLTENTGELFF
>.|TRBV6-5|16|.|TRBJ2-3
TGTGCCAGCAGTTACTACACTAGCCCTAGCACAGATACGCAGTATTTT
CASSYYTSPSTDTQYF
>.|TRBV29-1|15|TRBD2|TRBJ2-1
TGCAGCGTTGTTTCCTGGACTAGCGGGGCCAATGAGCAGTTCTTC
CSVVSWTSGANEQFF
>.|TRBV4-2|15|.|TRBJ2-6
TGTGCCAGCAGCCCGCGGGGTGCTGGGGCCAACGTCCTGACTTTC
CASSPRGAGANVLTF
>few|TRBV29-1|11|.|TRBJ1-3
TGCAGCGTTGATAGTCGAAACACCATATATTTT
CSVDSRNTIYF
>once|TRBV7-2|15|.|TRBJ2-5
TGTGCCAGCAGCCGATCTACAGGGTCCCAAGAGACCCAGTACTTC
CASSRSTGSQETQYF
>.|TRBV6-1|14|.|TRBJ2-4
TGTGCCAGCAGTGATGCTGGAGGATTGGACATTCAGTACTTC
CASSDAGGLDIQYF
>.|TRBV6-5|14|.|TRBJ1-4
TGTGCCAGCAAAAGCATCGCCCTTAATGAAAAACTGTTTTTT
CASKSIALNEKLFF
>.|TRBV5-1|13|.|TRBJ1-1
TGCGCCAGCAGCTTGGCCAGGGCAAACGAAGCTTTCTTT
CASSLARANEAFF
>.|TRBV4-1|17|.|TRBJ2-4
TGCGCCAGCAGCCAAGAGGCGGGGAGCCCGCGAAAAAACATTCAGTACTTC
CASSQEAGSPRKNIQYF
>.|TRBV30|13|.|TRBJ1-6
TGTGCCTGGAGCTCGGGTATAGGTTCACCCCTCCACTTT
CAWSSGIGSPLHF
>.|TRBV14|15|.|TRBJ2-2
TGTGCCAGCAGTTCGGGACACAACCCCACCGGGGAGCTGTTTTTT
CASSSGHNPTGELFF
>.|TRBV7-3|14|.|TRBJ2-7
TGTGCCAGCAGCTTAACGGGGGGTGAGGACGAGCAGTACTTC
CASSLTGGEDEQYF
>.|TRBV5-8|15|.|TRBJ1-1
TGTGCCAGCAGCTTGGTCGGGCCCACGGGGATTGAAGCTTTCTTT
CASSLVGPTGIEAFF
>.|TRBV25-1|16|TRBD2|TRBJ2-4
TGTGCCAGCAGGGGGGTGGGAAGCGGGAGACAAAACATTCAGTACTTC
CASRGVGSGRQNIQYF
>.|TRBV6-1|17|TRBD1|TRBJ1-5
TGTGCCAGCAGTGAAAGGACAGGATTCCATTGGAATCAGCCCCAGCATTTT
CASSERTGFHWNQPQHF